The subject of this entry is one TCR beta chain. Its antigen is as yet unknown. The method was immunoSEQ multiplex PCR; TCRdb's version includes in-frame clones alone and lacks a portion of them. The data hold around 120,000 clones, with about 87% observed a single time. These data originate in a study of cytomegalovirus exposure and HLA in healthy donors. Study results and limitations: Published work reported that the classifier diagnosed cytomegalovirus status with high specificity and sensitivity.

Trimming took 0 bases from V and 3 from J, leaving 12 bases between them. The CDR3 spans 16 residues. Germline V gene lookup returns CDR1 MNHEY and CDR2 SVGAGI. This clonotype originated in a man aged 18 to 29 in good health and CMV-seronegative. Specimen: PBMCs. This chain links TRBV6-5 with TRBJ1-5; no definite D call. The CDR3 is CASSYSIPDYNQPQHF. The DNA of the CDR3 is TGTGCCAGCAGTTACTCGATTCCAGATTACAATCAGCCCCAGCATTTT.